Below, one T cell receptor beta chain is given with its context. This entry comes from a study of blood T cell repertoires in COVID-19. The overall study: Some COVID-19 samples were acute and others convalescent; all came from the United States, Italy and Spain. From T cells, B-cell-depleted T cells, or PBMCs came the material, which was cDNA or gDNA.

Authors' data handling: The authors estimated nucleated cell counts from reference gene primer amplification. The data were produced by immunoSEQ multiplex PCR, yet TCRdb's version contains in-frame clones alone and is incomplete. Clonal size and the V and J genes are those of that table, whereas D and trimming came from the DNA. The sample contains 200,000 to 250,000 clones, under 90% of which appear only once. The origin of this receptor is a woman aged 55-69 years who had recovered from COVID-19. The sequencing sample was made of peripheral blood.

The CDR3 DNA is TGTGCCAGTAGCCGTGACAGGGGGCAACGGGCTTTCTTT. Translating it yields CASSRDRGQRAFF. V usage is TRBV19 and J usage is TRBJ1-1; 10 positions agree with TRBD1. The CDR3 covers 13 residues. Per germline, CDR1 LNHDA and CDR2 SQIVND (reference sequence). J gave up 11 bases and V 6 bases, and 9 bases lay outside the gene matches.